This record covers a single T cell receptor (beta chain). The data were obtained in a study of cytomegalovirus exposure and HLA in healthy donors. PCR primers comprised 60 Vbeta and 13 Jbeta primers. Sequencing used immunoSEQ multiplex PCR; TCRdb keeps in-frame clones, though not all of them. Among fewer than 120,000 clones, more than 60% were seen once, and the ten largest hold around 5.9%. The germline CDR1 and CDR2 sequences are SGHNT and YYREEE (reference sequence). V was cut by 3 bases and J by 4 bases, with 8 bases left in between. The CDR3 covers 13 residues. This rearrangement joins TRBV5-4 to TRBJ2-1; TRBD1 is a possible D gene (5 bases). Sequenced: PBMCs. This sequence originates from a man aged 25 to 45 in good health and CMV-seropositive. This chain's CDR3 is CASSYTGYNEQFF. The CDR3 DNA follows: TGTGCCAGCAGCTATACAGGTTACAATGAGCAGTTCTTC.